This TCR beta chain originates from a study of blood T cell repertoires in COVID-19. In the study overall: Sites in the United States, Italy and Spain provided acute and convalescent COVID-19 samples.

V shed 5 bases and J 7 bases; nucleotides not matched to a gene: 11. Germline loops: CDR1 SGHTA, CDR2 FQGNSA. The CDR3 sequence is 16 residues long. Produced via immunoSEQ multiplex PCR; TCRdb's table is partial and in-frame only. The table has roughly 150,000 clones, roughly four fifths seen once. The sequenced sample was peripheral blood. The receptor was derived from a man aged 70-80 years with active or convalescent COVID-19. V is TRBV7-2 and J is TRBJ1-3; the match to TRBD1 covers 10 bases. CDR3 in DNA: TGTGCCAGCAGCCCCCCGGGGGACAGGGGAGGGAACACCATATATTTT. It is translated as CASSPPGDRGGNTIYF.